These 12 T cell receptor beta chains were sequenced from one sample in a study of CD8+ T cells in alopecia areata. Once RNA had been extracted, it was reverse transcribed into cDNA to act as the sequencing template. Only in-frame clones appear in the TCRdb table, and some are missing; sequencing was by immunoSEQ multiplex PCR. The sample includes 150,000 to 200,000 clones, about 54% seen only once; the top ten take 4.8%. What was sequenced was CD4+ T cells sorted from blood. Receptor source: a human donor in good health.

This clone turned up a few times. The chain recombines TRBV19 with TRBJ2-6; D gene uncertain. CDR3 size: 15 residues. Germline V gene data show CDR1 as LNHDA and CDR2 as SQIVND (reference sequence). Trimming took off 1 base at V and 0 bases at J, with 4 bases between the two ends. CDR3 region: CASSIVFSGANVLTF. The CDR3 DNA reads TGTGCCAGTAGTATAGTCTTCTCTGGGGCCAACGTCCTGACTTTC.

This chain connects TRBV7-9 to TRBJ2-7, with TRBD2 identical over 9 bases. CDR3 length: 17 amino acids. The V gene's germline CDR1 is SEHNR and CDR2 FQNEAQ (reference sequence). V shed 5 bases and J 5 bases; nucleotides not matched to a gene: 16. The CDR3 here is CASSTPVGRGGRHEQYF. The CDR3 DNA sequence: TGTGCCAGCAGCACCCCGGTAGGGCGGGGGGGACGCCACGAGCAGTACTTC.

This rearrangement joins TRBV12-5 to TRBJ2-3; 10 bases fit TRBD1. The V gene's germline CDR1 is LGHNT and CDR2 FRNRAP. This CDR3 spans 15 amino acids. Losses at the gene ends were 2 bases for V and 3 bases for J; bases not matched to a gene: 2. Here the CDR3 DNA reads TGTGCTAGTGGTTTGTGGGACAGGGGAACAGATACGCAGTATTTT. Protein sequence: CASGLWDRGTDTQYF.

In its sample, this clone was seen a few times. This chain links TRBV5-1 with TRBJ1-1, with D perhaps matching TRBD1 (6 bases). Looked up from germline, CDR1 is SGHRS and CDR2 is YFSETQ. Trimming removed 0 bases from V and 1 base from J, with 10 bases in between. The CDR3 contains 15 residues. The CDR3 region has the DNA TGCGCCAGCAGCTTGGACCCACAGGGGAACACTGAAGCTTTCTTT. Its protein product is CASSLDPQGNTEAFF. The full variable domain, in which reference TRBV5-1 and TRBJ1-1 provide the parts outside the CDR3, is KAGVTQTPRYLIKTRGQQVTLSCSPISGHRSVSWYQQTPGQGLQFLFEYFSETQRNKGNFPGRFSGRQFSNSRSEMNVSTLELGDSALYLCASSLDPQGNTEAFFGQGTRLTVV.

This clone has more than one count but fewer than ten. V and J are TRBV7-2 and TRBJ2-5; 7 bases fit TRBD2. J was trimmed by 3 bases and V by 5 bases; bases with no gene match: 9. There are 15 residues in the CDR3. The germline V gene encodes CDR1 SGHTA and CDR2 FQGNSA. CDR3 protein: CASSRRGRYEETQYF. Written as DNA, the CDR3 is TGTGCCAGCAGCCGGCGGGGGAGGTATGAAGAGACCCAGTACTTC.

Only a few counts were recorded for this clone. The genes are TRBV25-1 and TRBJ2-1; D might be TRBD1 or TRBD2, each matching 6 bases. Germline CDR1 is MGHDK and CDR2 is SYGVNS. V was trimmed by 3 bases and J by 2 bases, leaving 20 bases between them. This CDR3 has 18 residues. CDR3 DNA: TGTGCCAGCAGTGATCCCTCGGGGGCGGGGATAGCCTACAATGAGCAGTTCTTC. Encoded protein: CASSDPSGAGIAYNEQFF.

About this clone itself: This same CDR3 is encoded by further DNA sequences in the sample. The rearrangement uses TRBV6-5 and TRBJ2-3; TRBD2 aligns across 8 bases. The CDR3 is made up of 15 amino acids. The germline V gene has CDR1 MNHEY and CDR2 SVGAGI. The V and J ends lost 4 bases and 0 bases, in that order; junction bases with no gene match: 3. The CDR3 bases are TGTGCCAGCAGTTTTGCTAGCGGGAGCACAGATACGCAGTATTTT. Its protein product is CASSFASGSTDTQYF.

This chain links TRBV7-2 with TRBJ2-4; no clear D. This CDR3 has 15 amino acids. V gave up 5 bases and J gave up 3 bases, with 14 bases separating them. CDR1 is SGHTA and CDR2 is FQGNSA in the germline V gene. CDR3 residues: CASSPSWGVKNIQYF. The DNA of the CDR3 is TGTGCCAGCAGCCCCAGCTGGGGTGTCAAAAACATTCAGTACTTC.

The CDR3, as DNA: TGTGCCAGCGGCTTCGGACTAGCGGAAAAGCAGTTCTTC. Translation: CASGFGLAEKQFF. The chain joins TRBV2 to TRBJ2-1; 10 nucleotides agree with TRBD2. The CDR3 length is 13 residues. Germline loops: CDR1 SNHLY, CDR2 FYNNEI. V dropped 8 bases and J dropped 11; count of bases not matched to a gene: 9.

CDR3 region: CASSLLATSGIHEQYF. The CDR3 DNA reads TGTGCCAGCAGCTTATTGGCGACTAGCGGGATCCACGAGCAGTACTTC. The V gene is TRBV13, the J gene TRBJ2-7; TRBD2 agrees at 11 bases. Germline lookup yields CDR1 PRHDT and CDR2 FYEKMQ (reference sequence). V gave up 2 bases and J gave up 5 bases; unmatched junction bases: 8. CDR3 size: 16 residues.

J is TRBJ1-5 and V is TRBV15; TRBD1 might be the D (5 bases). This CDR3 contains 15 residues. Trimming cost V 0 bases and J 8 bases, with 14 bases left between them. Germline CDR1 is LNHNV and CDR2 is YYDKDF (reference sequence). Here the CDR3 DNA reads TGTGCCACCAGCAGAGAATGGGAGGGGTTGAAGCCCCAGCATTTT. Translation: CATSREWEGLKPQHF.

The J gene is TRBJ1-1, the V gene TRBV29-1; TRBD1 is a possible D gene (5 bases). Per the germline V gene, CDR1 is SQVTM and CDR2 is ANQGSEA. The V gene lost 8 bases and the J gene lost 1 base, with 14 bases spanning the gap. The CDR3 sequence is 13 residues long. The CDR3 loop is CSSRGRQNTEAFF. The DNA for the CDR3 is TGCAGCTCGAGGGGCAGGCAGAACACTGAAGCTTTCTTT.